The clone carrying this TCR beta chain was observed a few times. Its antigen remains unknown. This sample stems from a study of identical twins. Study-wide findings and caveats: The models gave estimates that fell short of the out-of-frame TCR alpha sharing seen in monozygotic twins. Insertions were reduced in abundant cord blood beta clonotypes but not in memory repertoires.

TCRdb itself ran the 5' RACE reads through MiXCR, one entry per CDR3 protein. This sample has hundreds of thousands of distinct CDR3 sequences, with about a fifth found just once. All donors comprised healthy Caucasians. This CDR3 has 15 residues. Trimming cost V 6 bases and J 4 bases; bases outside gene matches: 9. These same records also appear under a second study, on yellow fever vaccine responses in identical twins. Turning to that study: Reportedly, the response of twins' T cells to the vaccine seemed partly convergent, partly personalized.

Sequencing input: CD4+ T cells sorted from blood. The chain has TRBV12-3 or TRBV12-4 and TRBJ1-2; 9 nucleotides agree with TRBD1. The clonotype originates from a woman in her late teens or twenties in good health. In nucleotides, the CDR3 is TGTGCCAGCAGCATTCGACAGGGGGGCGGCTATGGCTACACCTTC. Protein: CASSIRQGGGYGYTF.